A selection of T cell receptor beta chains follows, all from one sample in a study of cytomegalovirus exposure and HLA in healthy donors. Profiled with immunoSEQ multiplex PCR; TCRdb holds only in-frame clones, not every one. The profile covers about 190,000 clones, with approximately 80% appearing a single time and about 2.4% taken by the ten largest. Sequencing input: PBMCs. These receptors were collected from a woman aged 45 to 65 in good health and CMV-seropositive. The CDR3 runs from the conserved cysteine through the conserved F or W. A D gene is named only where the DNA matches it firmly. Where a row states a size, it is once, few, many or the class of an expanded clone; other rows omit it.

TRBD2,.,TRBJ2-3,TRBV27,TGTGCCAGCAGTCCTTGGGGACTAGCGGGGGCCGTACCCACAGATACGCAGTATTTT,CASSPWGLAGAVPTDTQYF
.,.,TRBJ1-2,TRBV6-6,TGTGCCAGCAGTCCGACAGCTAACTATGGCTACACCTTC,CASSPTANYGYTF
TRBD2,.,TRBJ2-5,TRBV5-1,TGCGCCAGCAGCGTGGGACTAGCGGGGGCCAACCAAGAGACCCAGTACTTC,CASSVGLAGANQETQYF
.,once,TRBJ2-2,TRBV7-6,TGTGCCAGCAGCCCTCGGGGGAACGTCGGGGAGCTGTTTTTT,CASSPRGNVGELFF
TRBD1,few,TRBJ1-1,TRBV4-1,TGCGCCAGCAGCCAGACCGGGACAGAGAACACTGAAGCTTTCTTT,CASSQTGTENTEAFF
.,.,TRBJ1-2,TRBV9,TGTGCCAGCAGCGGACAGGAAAACTATGGCTACACCTTC,CASSGQENYGYTF
.,.,TRBJ1-2,TRBV2,TGTGCCAGCAGGGCGGAACCCTATGGCTACACCTTC,CASRAEPYGYTF
.,.,TRBJ1-2,TRBV10-3,TGTGCCATCAGCGCAGGGGCCTATGGCTACACCTTC,CAISAGAYGYTF
TRBD2,.,TRBJ2-5,TRBV5-1,TGCGCCAGCAGCTTGGCCTCCAGCGGGGCGCAAGAGACCCAGTACTTC,CASSLASSGAQETQYF
.,few,TRBJ1-4,TRBV5-6,TGTGCCAGCAGCTTGTGGCACCGGGACTTAGGGGAAAAACTGTTTTTT,CASSLWHRDLGEKLFF
.,once,TRBJ2-6,TRBV9,TGTGCCAGCAGCGTATCGACAGGATTTAACTCTGGGGCCAACGTCCTGACTTTC,CASSVSTGFNSGANVLTF
TRBD2,.,TRBJ2-1,TRBV5-4,TGTGCCAGCAGCCCCACTAGCGGCTTAGGCAATGAGCAGTTCTTC,CASSPTSGLGNEQFF
TRBD1,.,TRBJ1-5,TRBV15,TGTGCCACCAGCATCCAGGGGGCGGCTCAGCCCCAGCATTTT,CATSIQGAAQPQHF
.,.,TRBJ2-3,TRBV1,TGCACCAGCAGCCCCCGATTAGCGGGGCAATCCACAGATACGCAGTATTTT,CTSSPRLAGQSTDTQYF
TRBD2,.,TRBJ2-1,TRBV11-2,TGTGCCAGCAGCAGACAGCGGGGGGTCAATGAGCAGTTCTTC,CASSRQRGVNEQFF
.,.,TRBJ1-2,TRBV2,TGTGCCAGCAAGGTGGTCCCCACAGGGCAGGGAGCTTTGGCTTATGGCTACACCTTC,CASKVVPTGQGALAYGYTF
TRBD2,.,TRBJ2-7,TRBV6-1,TGTGCCAGCAGTGTTATGGGGGGGGGCTACGAGCAGTACTTC,CASSVMGGGYEQYF
.,.,TRBJ1-4,TRBV5-8,TGTGCCAGCAGCTTGGCGTTTCGGGAAAAACTGTTTTTT,CASSLAFREKLFF
.,.,TRBJ1-2,TRBV28,TGTGCCAGCAGTCTGCGGACAGATTACACCTTC,CASSLRTDYTF
TRBD2,once,TRBJ2-3,TRBV5-1,TGCGCCAGCAGCTTTGGACTAGCGGGGGACACAGATACGCAGTATTTT,CASSFGLAGDTDTQYF
.,.,TRBJ2-7,TRBV6-1,TGTGCCAGCAGTGATGTCTCGTACTCCTACGAGCAGTACTTC,CASSDVSYSYEQYF
TRBD2,.,TRBJ2-2,TRBV18,TGTGCCAGCTCACCACCATCCGCGGGGGGCACCGGGGAGCTGTTTTTT,CASSPPSAGGTGELFF
.,.,TRBJ1-6,TRBV6-5,TGTGCCAGCAGTTACTCGAGGGATTCACCCCTCCACTTT,CASSYSRDSPLHF
TRBD1,.,TRBJ2-5,TRBV9,TGTGCCAGCAGCGTAGGGACAGGGGAGACCCAGTACTTC,CASSVGTGETQYF
TRBD2,.,TRBJ2-3,TRBV4-2,TGTGCCAGCAGCCTCGTGACTAGCGGGGAGTCAGATACGCAGTATTTT,CASSLVTSGESDTQYF